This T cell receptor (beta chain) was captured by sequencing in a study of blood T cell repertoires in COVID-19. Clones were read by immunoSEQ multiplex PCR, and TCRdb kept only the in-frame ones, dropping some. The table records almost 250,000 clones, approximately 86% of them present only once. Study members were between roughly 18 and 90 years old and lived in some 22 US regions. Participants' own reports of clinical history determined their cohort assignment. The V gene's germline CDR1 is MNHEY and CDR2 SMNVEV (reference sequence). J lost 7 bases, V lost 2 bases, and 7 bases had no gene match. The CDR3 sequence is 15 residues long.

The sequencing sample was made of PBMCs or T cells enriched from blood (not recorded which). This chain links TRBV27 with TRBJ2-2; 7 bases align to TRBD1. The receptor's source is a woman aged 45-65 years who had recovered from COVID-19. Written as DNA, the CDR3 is TGTGCCAGCAGTTTAGAGGGGGCGCATGGCGGGGAGCTGTTTTTT. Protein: CASSLEGAHGGELFF.